This TCR beta chain was identified during a study of cytomegalovirus exposure and HLA in healthy donors. Across the whole study: Approximately 200 million T cells yielded around 120 million unique TCR beta sequences in earlier analysis.

13 Jbeta primers and 60 Vbeta primers were used for the PCR. Assay used: immunoSEQ multiplex PCR; TCRdb lists only in-frame clones, some missing. The profile shows 80,000 or so clones, more than 60% of them singletons. J was trimmed by 8 bases and V by 5 bases; bases with no gene match: 10. There are 14 residues in the CDR3. CDR1 and CDR2 from the germline V gene are SGHVS and FQNEAQ. Sequencing input: PBMCs. The rearrangement joins TRBV7-8 to TRBJ1-2; 8 nucleotides line up with TRBD1. The sequence was obtained from a male donor in good health and CMV-seropositive. The CDR3 DNA follows: TGTGCCAGCAGCGACGGACAGGGCCCCTGGGGCTACACCTTC. Amino acids: CASSDGQGPWGYTF.